This T cell receptor beta chain was sequenced in a study of cytomegalovirus exposure and HLA in healthy donors. General study results and limits: Most observed TCR sequences were rare, whereas some public TCRs were detected in many donors. Some TCR beta chains (164 of them) were listed as cytomegalovirus-associated. Confirmation was obtained in vitro that a few CMV-associated chains are specific for CMV antigens.

With 2 bases clipped from V and 9 bases from J, the junction kept 16 bases outside the gene matches. CDR3 length: 16 residues. Germline CDR1 is SNHLY and CDR2 is FYNNEI. Concerning this clone: No antigen is known for it.

The method was immunoSEQ multiplex PCR; TCRdb's version includes in-frame clones alone and lacks a portion of them. The sample yields hundreds of thousands of clones, less than 95% seen once. The chain recombines TRBV2 with TRBJ2-7, with 7 bases aligning to TRBD2. The sequencing sample was made of PBMCs. The clonotype was recovered from a young woman in good health and CMV-seronegative. DNA of the CDR3: TGTGCCAGCAGTGAATTTTCCGGAGAAGGTGGGGAGGGGCAGTACTTC. Its protein is CASSEFSGEGGEGQYF.